A single sample gave rise to the 25 T cell receptor beta chains below, sequenced in a study of cytomegalovirus exposure and HLA in healthy donors. PCR was performed using 60 Vbeta and 13 Jbeta primers. Produced via immunoSEQ multiplex PCR; TCRdb's table is partial and in-frame only. The sample includes 100,000 to 150,000 clones, less than 85% seen only once; the top ten take 2.5% to 3%. Sequenced sample: PBMCs. These receptors originate from a man aged 25 to 40 in good health and CMV-seronegative.

This clone was counted between two and nine times. DNA for the CDR3: TGCGCCAGCAGCCAAGGTCCAGGGGGTTTTAGCGATGAGCAGTTCTTC. Its protein is CASSQGPGGFSDEQFF. The V and J genes are TRBV4-1 and TRBJ2-1; 7 nucleotides match TRBD1. CDR3 length: 16 amino acids. CDR1 and CDR2 from the germline V gene are MGHRA and YSYEKL. V gave up 1 base and J gave up 8 bases; unmatched junction bases: 11.

This chain joins TRBV18 and TRBJ2-1, with 13 bases aligning to TRBD2. The CDR3 is 15 amino acids. CDR1 and CDR2 (germline): KGHSH, LQKENI. The V and J ends lost 5 bases and 8 bases, in that order; junction bases with no gene match: 6. The CDR3 loop reads CASSILAGGPHEQFF. CDR3 DNA sequence: TGTGCCAGCTCAATACTAGCGGGAGGGCCCCATGAGCAGTTCTTC.

The V call is TRBV28, the J call TRBJ2-3; 10 nucleotides align to TRBD2. The germline gives CDR1 MDHEN, CDR2 SYDVKM. V was pared by 5 bases and J by 3 bases, with 8 bases of the junction left unmatched. CDR3 length equals 16 residues. CDR3 region: CASSHLAGAGTDTQYF. The CDR3 DNA is TGTGCCAGCAGTCACCTAGCGGGAGCCGGTACAGATACGCAGTATTTT.

The chain joins TRBV27 to TRBJ2-3; a weak D match, TRBD2 (5 bases). Germline assignment: CDR1 MNHEY and CDR2 SMNVEV (reference sequence). With 3 bases removed from V and 5 bases from J, the gap between germline ends came to 12 bases. The CDR3 covers 14 residues. The CDR3 nucleotides are TGTGCCAGCAGTTTTGTTGCGGGCGGAGATACGCAGTATTTT. Protein: CASSFVAGGDTQYF.

The genes are TRBV7-3 and TRBJ1-4, with unresolved D. This CDR3 has 13 amino acids. Germline assignment: CDR1 SGHTA and CDR2 FQGTGA. Deletions cut 6 bases from V and 10 bases from J, with 15 bases between. CDR3 coding DNA: TGTGCCAGCAGACGAGCCCTAGACGGAAAACTGTTTTTT. Its translation is CASRRALDGKLFF.

The rearrangement uses TRBV9 and TRBJ2-1; 7 bases fit TRBD1. Trimming at V came to 0 bases and at J to 4 bases, leaving 4 bases not matched to a gene. CDR3 length equals 15 residues. Germline lookup yields CDR1 SGDLS and CDR2 YYNGEE. This CDR3 is CASSVDGTAYNEQFF. CDR3 in DNA: TGTGCCAGCAGCGTAGATGGGACAGCTTACAATGAGCAGTTCTTC.

V usage is TRBV19 and J usage is TRBJ2-3; 10 bases match TRBD2. The CDR3 extends over 16 amino acids. Per germline, CDR1 LNHDA and CDR2 SQIVND (reference sequence). V lost 8 bases to trimming and J lost 5 bases; unmatched junction nucleotides: 13. CDR3 DNA: TGTGCCAGTCGCTTCCCCCTAGCGGGAGATGGAGATACGCAGTATTTT. Its translation is CASRFPLAGDGDTQYF.

As to this clone: A read error may produce the germline difference seen at one junction end. The chain employs TRBV5-6 and TRBJ1-2, with a weak D call TRBD1 (5 bases). The CDR3 runs to 16 residues. Germline-derived CDR1 and CDR2 are SGHDT and YYEEEE. The CDR3 reads CASSLAAGWQNYGYPF. CDR3 nucleotides: TGTGCCAGCAGCTTGGCCGCAGGGTGGCAAAACTATGGCTACCCCTTC. Filled out from reference TRBV5-6 and TRBJ1-2, the complete variable domain reads DAGVTQSPTHLIKTRGQQVTLRCSPKSGHDTVSWYQQALGQGPQFIFQYYEEEERQRGNFPDRFSGHQFPNYSSELNVNALLLGDSALYLCASSLAAGWQNYGYPFGSGTRLTVV.

This sequence joins TRBV6-6 and TRBJ1-1; D is uncertain. This CDR3 spans 13 amino acids. Germline V gene data show CDR1 as MNHNY and CDR2 as SVGAGI (reference sequence). Trimming took off 0 bases at V and 5 bases at J, with 7 bases between the two ends. The CDR3 loop reads CASSYSIQTEAFF. The DNA of the CDR3 is TGTGCCAGCAGTTACTCGATACAAACTGAAGCTTTCTTT.

This rearrangement joins TRBV7-9 to TRBJ2-3; no clear D gene. The CDR3 length is 15 residues. The germline V gene has CDR1 SEHNR and CDR2 FQNEAQ (reference sequence). V was shortened by 5 bases and J by 2 bases, with 14 bases between the two germline ends. In DNA, the CDR3 is TGTGCCAGCAGCCTCTTATCCGGTGACACAGATACGCAGTATTTT. Encoded protein: CASSLLSGDTDTQYF. Based on the CDR3 plus reference TRBV7-9 and TRBJ2-3, the full variable domain is DTGVSQNPRHKITKRGQNVTFRCDPISEHNRLYWYRQTLGQGPEFLTYFQNEAQLEKSRLLSDRFSAERPKGSFSTLEIQRTEQGDSAMYLCASSLLSGDTDTQYFGPGTRLTVL.

The chain links TRBV2 to TRBJ2-5; TRBD1 is a possible D gene (6 bases). Matching the DNA end better, TRBJ2-7 makes the J call doubtful. Germline V gene lookup returns CDR1 SNHLY and CDR2 FYNNEI. The CDR3 spans 15 residues. The DNA of the CDR3 is TGTGCCAGCAGTAAACAGGGCATCCTCTCCTACGAGCAGTACTTC. It specifies CASSKQGILSYEQYF.

The rearrangement uses TRBV5-1 and TRBJ2-1, with 7 bases that match TRBD2. The CDR3 spans 14 residues. Trimming took 7 bases from V and 0 from J; bases not matched to a gene: 4. From germline, CDR1 is SGHRS and CDR2 YFSETQ. CDR3 in DNA: TGCGCCAGCGGGGGGGAGAGCTCCTACAATGAGCAGTTCTTC. It translates to CASGGESSYNEQFF.

The chain carries TRBV7-8 and TRBJ1-4; possible D gene TRBD1, 6 bases. The length of the CDR3 is 19 residues. Germline lookup yields CDR1 SGHVS and CDR2 FQNEAQ. Between the trimmed V and J ends, which lost 4 bases and 4 bases, there was a span of 25 bases. This chain's CDR3 is CASSSDVPKWGRINEKLFF. As DNA, the CDR3 is TGTGCCAGCAGCTCCGACGTACCGAAGTGGGGGCGGATTAATGAAAAACTGTTTTTT.

The chain combines TRBV6-1 with TRBJ2-7; the D gene is possibly TRBD2 (6 bases). This CDR3 spans 15 amino acids. With 2 bases removed from V and 3 bases from J, the gap between germline ends came to 14 bases. Germline V gene data show CDR1 as MNHNS and CDR2 as SASEGT. CDR3: CASSENSGLNYEQYF. CDR3 in DNA: TGTGCCAGCAGTGAAAATAGCGGACTAAACTACGAGCAGTACTTC.

The J gene is TRBJ2-3, the V gene TRBV6-5; no reliable D call. CDR1 and CDR2 (germline): MNHEY, SVGAGI. V lost 0 bases to trimming and J lost 1 base, with 8 bases between them. CDR3 size: 15 residues. The CDR3 sequence is CASSYSVLRTDTQYF. The CDR3 bases are TGTGCCAGCAGTTACTCGGTACTACGCACAGATACGCAGTATTTT.

J is TRBJ2-2 and V is TRBV14; 14 nucleotides line up with TRBD2. The CDR3 has 17 amino acids. From germline, CDR1 is SGHDN and CDR2 FVKESK. The V and J ends lost 4 bases and 4 bases, in that order; junction bases with no gene match: 5. The CDR3 sequence is CASSPGLAGDVTGELFF. CDR3 nucleotide sequence: TGTGCCAGCAGCCCGGGACTAGCGGGAGACGTCACCGGGGAGCTGTTTTTT.

The sample holds one count of this clone. The V and J genes are TRBV18 and TRBJ1-2, with D unresolved. The CDR3 spans 15 residues. CDR1 KGHSH and CDR2 LQKENI come from the germline V gene. V lost 3 bases and J 8 bases, leaving 19 bases between the germline ends. The CDR3 DNA follows: TGTGCCAGCTCACCCGTCCTTGACACCTCCGGAGGCTACACCTTC. Protein: CASSPVLDTSGGYTF.

This clone was detected ten times or more. This rearrangement joins TRBV10-3 to TRBJ2-3, with 8 nucleotides matching TRBD2. Per germline, CDR1 ENHRY and CDR2 SYGVKD. The CDR3 is made up of 14 amino acids. J gave up 0 bases and V 6 bases, and 2 bases lay outside the gene matches. Here the CDR3 reads CAIRVAGSTDTQYF. The CDR3 DNA follows: TGTGCCATCAGGGTAGCGGGGAGCACAGATACGCAGTATTTT.

This rearrangement joins TRBV5-6 to TRBJ2-1, with TRBD2 matching 8 bases. The germline V gene encodes CDR1 SGHDT and CDR2 YYEEEE. Germline trimming cut 6 bases from V and 8 bases from J; bases unmatched to any gene: 16. The CDR3 sequence is 16 residues long. DNA of the CDR3: TGTGCCAGCACCTGGGAAGGTAGCGGGATCTTCGATGAGCAGTTCTTC. This translates into CASTWEGSGIFDEQFF.

The chain carries TRBV28 and TRBJ2-7; TRBD1 matches 9 bases. After removal of 6 bases from V and 1 base from J, the junction contained 10 bases not matched to a gene. The CDR3 has 16 amino acids. Germline V gene lookup returns CDR1 MDHEN and CDR2 SYDVKM. For the CDR3, the DNA is TGTGCCAGCAGGATACCGGGACAGGGCCCTTCCTACGAGCAGTACTTC. It yields the protein CASRIPGQGPSYEQYF.

This rearrangement joins TRBV7-2 to TRBJ2-7; TRBD2 might be the D (5 bases). Trimming took off 5 bases at V and 0 bases at J, with 11 bases between the two ends. The CDR3 loop spans 14 amino acids. Germline CDR1 reads SGHTA; CDR2 reads FQGNSA. CDR3 protein: CASSLSGDSYEQYF. In DNA, the CDR3 is TGTGCCAGCAGCCTGTCCGGGGACTCCTACGAGCAGTACTTC.

V usage is TRBV7-9 and J usage is TRBJ2-2; TRBD2 matches 7 bases. The V segment lost 1 base and the J segment 6 bases; nucleotides outside the gene matches: 5. The CDR3 extends over 15 amino acids. The V gene's germline CDR1 is SEHNR and CDR2 FQNEAQ (reference sequence). For the CDR3, the DNA is TGTGCCAGCAGCTTAGGGTACCTAGCGGCCGGGGAGCTGTTTTTT. Translated: CASSLGYLAAGELFF.

CDR3 nucleotide sequence: TGTGCCAGCAGCTTGGGGGCCGAAGAGACCCAGTACTTC. Encoded protein: CASSLGAEETQYF. The chain has TRBV5-6 and TRBJ2-5; D remains unclear. CDR1 and CDR2 from the germline V gene are SGHDT and YYEEEE. This CDR3 has 13 amino acids. The V and J ends lost 0 bases and 3 bases respectively, with 6 bases between them.

This clone was counted a single time. CDR3 DNA: TGTGCCAGCAGTTTATCAAGGCAGGCCCTCTACGAGCAGTACTTC. Amino acid sequence: CASSLSRQALYEQYF. The V gene is TRBV27, the J gene TRBJ2-7; D gene uncertain. V lost 0 bases, J lost 3 bases, and 12 bases lay in between. Per germline, CDR1 MNHEY and CDR2 SMNVEV (reference sequence). The CDR3 loop spans 15 amino acids.

This rearrangement joins TRBV10-1 to TRBJ2-1, with D tentatively TRBD2 (5 bases). The CDR3 length is 16 residues. The germline gives CDR1 WNHNN, CDR2 SYGVQD (reference sequence). Trimming took off 4 bases at V and 2 bases at J, with 15 bases between the two ends. For the CDR3, the DNA is TGCGCCAGCAGTGGTAAAAGCGGTGCACCCTACAATGAGCAGTTCTTC. Protein product: CASSGKSGAPYNEQFF.